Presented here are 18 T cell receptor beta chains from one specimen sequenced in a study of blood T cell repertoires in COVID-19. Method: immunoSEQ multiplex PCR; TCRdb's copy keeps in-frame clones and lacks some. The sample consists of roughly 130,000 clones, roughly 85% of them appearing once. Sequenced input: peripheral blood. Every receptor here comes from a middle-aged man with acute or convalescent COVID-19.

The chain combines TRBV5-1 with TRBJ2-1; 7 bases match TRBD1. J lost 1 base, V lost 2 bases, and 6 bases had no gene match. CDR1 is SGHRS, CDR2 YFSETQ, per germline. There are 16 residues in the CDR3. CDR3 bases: TGCGCCAGCAGCTTACCGGGACAGAGATCCTACAATGAGCAGTTCTTC. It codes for CASSLPGQRSYNEQFF.

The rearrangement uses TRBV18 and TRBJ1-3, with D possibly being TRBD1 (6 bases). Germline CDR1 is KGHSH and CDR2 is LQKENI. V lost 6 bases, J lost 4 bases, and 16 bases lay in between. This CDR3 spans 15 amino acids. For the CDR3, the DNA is TGTGCCAGCTCCGAGACGACAGGACCCGGAAACACCATATATTTT. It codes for CASSETTGPGNTIYF.

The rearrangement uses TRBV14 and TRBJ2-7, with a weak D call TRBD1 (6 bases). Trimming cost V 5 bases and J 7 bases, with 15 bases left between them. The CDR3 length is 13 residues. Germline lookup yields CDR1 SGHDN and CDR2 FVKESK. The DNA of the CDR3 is TGTGCCAGCAGCACAGGGATAAGTTGGGAGCAGTACTTC. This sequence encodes CASSTGISWEQYF.

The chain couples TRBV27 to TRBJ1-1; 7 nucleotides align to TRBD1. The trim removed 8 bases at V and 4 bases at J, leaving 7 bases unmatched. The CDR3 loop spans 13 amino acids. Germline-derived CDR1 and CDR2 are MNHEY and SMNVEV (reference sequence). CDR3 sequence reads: CASREGAGTEAFF. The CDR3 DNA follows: TGTGCCAGCCGAGAGGGGGCTGGCACTGAAGCTTTCTTT.

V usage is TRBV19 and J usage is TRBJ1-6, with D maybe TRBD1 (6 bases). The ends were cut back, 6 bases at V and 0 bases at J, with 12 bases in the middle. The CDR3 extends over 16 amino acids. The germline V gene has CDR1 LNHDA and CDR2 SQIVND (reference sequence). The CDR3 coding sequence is TGTGCCAGTAGCCGTACAGGGAGCTCCTATAATTCACCCCTCCACTTT. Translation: CASSRTGSSYNSPLHF.

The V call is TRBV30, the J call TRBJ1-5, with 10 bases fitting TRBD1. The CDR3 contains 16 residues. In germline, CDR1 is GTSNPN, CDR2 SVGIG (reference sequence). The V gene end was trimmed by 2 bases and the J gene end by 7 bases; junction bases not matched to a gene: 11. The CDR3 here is CAWSQNAGQGTQPQHF. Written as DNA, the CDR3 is TGTGCCTGGAGTCAAAATGCGGGACAGGGGACCCAGCCCCAGCATTTT.

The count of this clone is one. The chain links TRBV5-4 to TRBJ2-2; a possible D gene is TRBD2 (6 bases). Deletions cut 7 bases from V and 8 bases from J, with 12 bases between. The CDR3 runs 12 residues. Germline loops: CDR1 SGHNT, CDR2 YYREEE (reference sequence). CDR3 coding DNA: TGTGCCAGCCAATCGGGAGTGGGGGAGCTGTTTTTT. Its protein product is CASQSGVGELFF.

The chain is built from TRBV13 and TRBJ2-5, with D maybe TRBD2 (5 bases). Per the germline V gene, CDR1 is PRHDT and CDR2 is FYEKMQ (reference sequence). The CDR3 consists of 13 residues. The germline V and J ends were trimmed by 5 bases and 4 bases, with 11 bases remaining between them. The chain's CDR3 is CASSLLRGETQYF. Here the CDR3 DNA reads TGTGCCAGCAGCCTCCTACGGGGAGAGACCCAGTACTTC.

The CDR3 DNA is TGTGCCAGCAGCCCTTCTAGCGATGAGCAGTTCTTC. Its protein product is CASSPSSDEQFF. The V call is TRBV11-3, the J call TRBJ2-1, with D possibly being TRBD2 (6 bases). The ends were cut back, 5 bases at V and 8 bases at J, with 10 bases in the middle. CDR3 length: 12 amino acids. Germline values: CDR1 SGHNT, CDR2 YENEEA. The variable domain in full, completed from reference TRBV11-3 and TRBJ2-1, reads EAGVVQSPRYKIIEKKQPVAFWCNPISGHNTLYWYLQNLGQGPELLIRYENEEAVDDSQLPKDRFSAERLKGVDSTLKIQPAELGDSAVYLCASSPSSDEQFFGPGTRLTVL.

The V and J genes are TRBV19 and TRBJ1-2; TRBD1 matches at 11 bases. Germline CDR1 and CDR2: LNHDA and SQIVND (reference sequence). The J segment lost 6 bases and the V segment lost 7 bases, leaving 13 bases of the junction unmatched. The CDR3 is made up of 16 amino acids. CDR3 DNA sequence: TGTGCCAGTACCGTTATCCGGGACAGGGGGATGAATGGCTACACCTTC. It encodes CASTVIRDRGMNGYTF.

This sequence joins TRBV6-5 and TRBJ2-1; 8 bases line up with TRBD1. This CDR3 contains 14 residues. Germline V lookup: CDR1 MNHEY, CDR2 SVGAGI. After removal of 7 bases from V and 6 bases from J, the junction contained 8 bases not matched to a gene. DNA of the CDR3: TGTGCCAGCATGTCGGACAGGGTGGGCAATGAGCAGTTCTTC. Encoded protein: CASMSDRVGNEQFF.

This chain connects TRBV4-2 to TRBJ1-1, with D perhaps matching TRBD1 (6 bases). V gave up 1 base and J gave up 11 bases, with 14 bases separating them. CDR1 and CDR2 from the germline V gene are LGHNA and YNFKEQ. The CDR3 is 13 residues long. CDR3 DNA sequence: TGTGCCAGCAGCCAAGTCAGGCAGGGGCATGCTTTCTTT. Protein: CASSQVRQGHAFF.

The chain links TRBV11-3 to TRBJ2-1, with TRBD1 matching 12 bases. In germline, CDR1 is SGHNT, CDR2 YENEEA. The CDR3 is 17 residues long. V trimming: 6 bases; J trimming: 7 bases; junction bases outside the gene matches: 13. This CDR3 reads CASSTSTGQGARNEQFF. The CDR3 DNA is TGTGCCAGCAGTACCAGCACGGGACAGGGGGCGCGGAATGAGCAGTTCTTC.

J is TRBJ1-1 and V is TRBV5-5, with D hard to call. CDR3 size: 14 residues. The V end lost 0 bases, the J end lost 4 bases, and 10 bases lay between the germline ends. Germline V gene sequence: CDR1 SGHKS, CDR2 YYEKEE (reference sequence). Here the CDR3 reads CASSLGQVSTEAFF. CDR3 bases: TGTGCCAGCAGCTTGGGGCAGGTGAGCACTGAAGCTTTCTTT.

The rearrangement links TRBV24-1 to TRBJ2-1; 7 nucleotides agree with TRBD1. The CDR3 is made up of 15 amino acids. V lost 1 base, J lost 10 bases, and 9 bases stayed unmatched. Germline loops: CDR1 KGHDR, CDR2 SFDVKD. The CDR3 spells CATSDFRQGEKEQFF. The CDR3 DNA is TGTGCCACCAGTGATTTTAGGCAGGGGGAAAAAGAGCAGTTCTTC.

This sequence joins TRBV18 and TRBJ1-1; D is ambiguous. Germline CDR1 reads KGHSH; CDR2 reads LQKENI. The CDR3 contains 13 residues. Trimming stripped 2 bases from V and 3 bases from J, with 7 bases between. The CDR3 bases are TGTGCCAGCTCACCATCGGGGTACACTGAAGCTTTCTTT. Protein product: CASSPSGYTEAFF.

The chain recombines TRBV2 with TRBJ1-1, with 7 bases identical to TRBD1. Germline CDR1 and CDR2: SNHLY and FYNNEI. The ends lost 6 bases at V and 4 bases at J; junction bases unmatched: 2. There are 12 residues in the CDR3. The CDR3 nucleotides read TGTGCCAGCAGCGGGACAGCCACTGAAGCTTTCTTT. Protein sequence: CASSGTATEAFF.

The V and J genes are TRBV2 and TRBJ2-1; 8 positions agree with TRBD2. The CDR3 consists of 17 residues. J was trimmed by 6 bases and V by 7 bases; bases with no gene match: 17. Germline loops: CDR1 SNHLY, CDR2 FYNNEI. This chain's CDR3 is CASTRGGRTSIGNEQFF. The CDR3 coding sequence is TGTGCCAGCACTAGGGGCGGGAGGACCTCAATCGGCAATGAGCAGTTCTTC.